Below, one T cell receptor beta chain is given with its context. Its antigen is still unknown. From germline, CDR1 is MDHEN and CDR2 SYDVKM. Trimming pared 5 bases from V and 3 bases from J, leaving 17 bases between. The CDR3 consists of 15 residues. Assay used: immunoSEQ multiplex PCR; TCRdb lists only in-frame clones, some missing. This table has approximately 87,000 clones, 60% to 80% appearing once. This record comes from a study of shared clonotypes between healthy human individuals. The overall study: Three CD4 naive, three CD4 memory, two CD8 naive and one CD8 memory plate were used per donor. General observations from the study: Despite large depth, rarefaction showed incomplete sorted-subset sequencing. An anticipated effect of sequencing depth on clonotype sharing among donors was recognized. The genetic and exposure-history diversity represented was limited by few donors.

The V and J genes are TRBV28 and TRBJ2-7, with a possible D match to TRBD2 (6 bases). The clonotype comes from a man younger than 40 in good health. The sequenced sample consisted of memory CD8+ T cells sorted from blood. Subset meaning: CD45RO+ cells pooled with CCR7-negative TemRA cells. CDR3 in amino acids: CASSPRSGHFYEQYF. In DNA form, the CDR3 reads TGTGCCAGCAGTCCCAGGAGCGGGCATTTCTACGAGCAGTACTTC.